Here is one T cell receptor (beta chain) with its context. Its antigen is not known. Primers used in a second PCR of about 7 to 12 cycles were a sample-barcoded 5' primer and a J-beta primer mix. TCRdb processed the 5' RACE reads anew with MiXCR; each CDR3 protein has one entry. The sample shows roughly 800,000 distinct CDR3 sequences, 55% to 75% of them seen only once. Every participating donor contributed 7.5 to 10 milliliters of peripheral blood through a draw. This entry belongs to a study of blood T cells in healthy people across ages. Findings of the study overall: Aged donors had fewer naive CD4+ cells and lower diversity than long-lived donors. Donor CMV infection status was unknown, possibly confounding age-related changes in expanded clonotypes. Across the age range, TCR beta diversity per million T cells fell in a roughly linear way.

CDR3 length: 12 amino acids. Unmatched junction bases numbered 5, after V lost 8 bases and J lost 6 bases. CDR1 and CDR2 (germline): ENHRY, SYGVKD. This TCR was sampled from a young man in good health. Sequencing was done on a sample of blood. The J gene is TRBJ2-7, the V gene TRBV10-3; 9 bases line up with TRBD1. In nucleotides, the CDR3 is TGTGCCATCTTACAGGGGGCGGGCGAGCAGTACTTC. Encoded protein: CAILQGAGEQYF.